This TCR beta chain was observed in a study of shared clonotypes between healthy human individuals. Study summary: Plates per donor: three CD4 naive, three CD4 memory, two CD8 naive, one CD8 memory. Points from the study as a whole: Non-shared clonotypes showed lower generation probabilities than clonotypes common to all four donors.

Repertoires were generated with immunoSEQ multiplex PCR, while TCRdb's copy carries only in-frame clones and drops some. The sample holds about 380,000 clones, 90% to 98% seen once. Comment on this clone: What it recognizes is unknown. The junction does not match germline at one end; this may be a read error.

CDR3 size: 14 residues. Germline-derived CDR1 and CDR2 are SSHAT and FNYEAQ (reference sequence). The receptor was isolated from a man aged 30 to 39 in good health. The J gene is TRBJ2-7, the V gene TRBV7-7; D possibly uses TRBD1 or TRBD2 (5 bases each). The sequenced sample was memory CD8+ T cells sorted from blood. Regarding subset: CD45RO+ cells pooled with CCR7-negative TemRA cells. The CDR3 coding sequence is TGTGCTAGCAGCCTCCGGGACCGAGCCTACGAGCAGTACTTC. It yields the protein CASSLRDRAYEQYF. Drawing the rest from reference TRBV7-7 and TRBJ2-7, the complete variable domain is GAGVSQSPRYKVTKRGQDVTLRCDPISSHATLYWYQQALGQGPEFLTYFNYEAQPDKSGLPSDRFSAERPEGSISTLTIQRTEQRDSAMYRCASSLRDRAYEQYFGPGTRLTVT.